These T cell receptor beta chains were read from a single sample in a study of cytomegalovirus exposure and HLA in healthy donors. Assay used: immunoSEQ multiplex PCR; TCRdb lists only in-frame clones, some missing. The repertoire holds approximately 120,000 clones, with around 94% as singletons. Input material: PBMCs. The receptors come from a woman aged 18-29 years in good health and CMV-seronegative. CDR3s include the opening cysteine and the closing phenylalanine or tryptophan. The D gene is left open where the match is weak.

j_call: TRBJ1-1; v_call: TRBV2; d_call: TRBD1; cdr3_nt: TGTGCCAGCAGCTTACAGGGGGCCTCTGAAGCTTTCTTT; cdr3_aa: CASSLQGASEAFF
j_call: TRBJ2-1; v_call: TRBV27; d_call: .; cdr3_nt: TGTGCCAGCAGTTTATCTCCTAACTACAATGAGCAGTTCTTC; cdr3_aa: CASSLSPNYNEQFF
j_call: TRBJ1-2; v_call: TRBV9; d_call: .; cdr3_nt: TGTGCCAGCAGCCCAAGACCCGAGATCCGGGGGGCGGGCTACACCTTC; cdr3_aa: CASSPRPEIRGAGYTF
j_call: TRBJ2-1; v_call: TRBV6-1; d_call: TRBD1; cdr3_nt: TGTGCCAGCAGTCCCGATGGGACAGGAGAGAATGAGCAGTTCTTC; cdr3_aa: CASSPDGTGENEQFF
j_call: TRBJ2-1; v_call: TRBV5-1; d_call: TRBD2; cdr3_nt: TGCGCCAGCGGCGCCGGGGGGATTAGCTCCTACAATGAGCAGTTCTTC; cdr3_aa: CASGAGGISSYNEQFF
j_call: TRBJ1-2; v_call: TRBV5-6; d_call: .; cdr3_nt: TGTGCCAGCAGCTTCAGGGATGGCTACACCTTC; cdr3_aa: CASSFRDGYTF
j_call: TRBJ2-5; v_call: TRBV10-3; d_call: TRBD2; cdr3_nt: TGTGCCATCAGCGGAGCGGGAGTAGGAGAGACCCAGTACTTC; cdr3_aa: CAISGAGVGETQYF
j_call: TRBJ2-6; v_call: TRBV28; d_call: .; cdr3_nt: TGTGCCAGCAGTTTAGGGGCCTACTCTGGGGCCAACGTCCTGACTTTC; cdr3_aa: CASSLGAYSGANVLTF
j_call: TRBJ1-1; v_call: TRBV9; d_call: TRBD1; cdr3_nt: TGTGCCAGCAGCGCGGTTTTAGGGACAGGGGGATCTGAAGCTTTCTTT; cdr3_aa: CASSAVLGTGGSEAFF
j_call: TRBJ1-2; v_call: TRBV9; d_call: .; cdr3_nt: TGTGCCAGCAGCGATGGGCCCGGCTACACCTTC; cdr3_aa: CASSDGPGYTF